A single sample is the source of the 2 T cell receptor beta chains below, sequenced in a study of identifying expanded T cells in peripheral blood. Sequencing was performed with immunoSEQ multiplex PCR; in TCRdb, only in-frame clones are kept and a portion is missing. The table has around 130,000 clones, 65% to 90% seen once. The material sequenced was blood. The receptors shown here come from a person aged 18 to 70 in good health.

J is TRBJ1-4 and V is TRBV5-1, with 8 positions matching TRBD1. In germline, CDR1 is SGHRS, CDR2 YFSETQ. After removal of 6 bases from V and 8 bases from J, the junction contained 6 bases not matched to a gene. This CDR3 is 13 amino acids long. CDR3 DNA sequence: TGCGCCAGCAAAGGGACAGGAGGCGAAAAACTGTTTTTT. Protein sequence: CASKGTGGEKLFF.

This chain's CDR3 is CASGLGAHPTDTQYF. CDR3 sequence (DNA): TGTGCTAGTGGTTTAGGGGCCCACCCCACAGATACGCAGTATTTT. V usage is TRBV12-5 and J usage is TRBJ2-3; tentatively, D is TRBD1 (5 bases). The CDR3 loop spans 15 amino acids. Trimming took off 3 bases at V and 2 bases at J, with 12 bases between the two ends. Germline CDR1 LGHNT, CDR2 FRNRAP.